The 20 T cell receptor beta chains presented below share a single source sample, sequenced in a study of human T cells and chemical hapten exposure. Time point specified: patch test 2, 6 weeks after DPC sensitization. Stated treatment: therapeutic diphenylcyclopropenone sensitization with weekly scalp DPC. TCRdb re-called the RACE reads through MiXCR, storing one row per CDR3 protein. Of about 140,000 distinct CDR3 sequences listed, roughly 10% are singletons. Sequencing used whole blood, obtained in connection with sensitization to the hapten diphenylcyclopropenone (DPC). All receptors come from a woman between 45 and 60 years old with alopecia areata. Some clones in this sample may be carry-over from other donors' samples.

The chain joins TRBV5-1 to TRBJ2-5, with D possibly being TRBD1 (6 bases). The germline V and J ends were trimmed by 2 bases and 1 base, with 12 bases remaining between them. The germline CDR1 and CDR2 sequences are SGHRS and YFSETQ. The CDR3 contains 15 residues. The CDR3 bases are TGCGCCAGCAGCTTATACGGACAGCCCCAAGAGACCCAGTACTTC. It translates to CASSLYGQPQETQYF.

This clonotype was seen more than once but under ten times. This chain uses TRBV7-9 with TRBJ1-5; 8 bases map to TRBD1. CDR3 length equals 16 residues. V dropped 0 bases and J dropped 1; count of bases not matched to a gene: 2. Germline V gives CDR1 SEHNR, CDR2 FQNEAQ (reference sequence). This chain's CDR3 is CASSLATGVSNQPQHF. In DNA form, the CDR3 reads TGTGCCAGCAGCTTAGCGACAGGGGTCAGCAATCAGCCCCAGCATTTT.

This clonotype showed up many times. The V gene is TRBV7-3, the J gene TRBJ2-6; 8 positions agree with TRBD1. Germline V gene lookup returns CDR1 SGHTA and CDR2 FQGTGA. V was pared by 5 bases and J by 2 bases, with 11 bases of the junction left unmatched. The CDR3 is made up of 18 amino acids. This CDR3 reads CASSQMPTGVAGANVLTF. The CDR3 bases are TGTGCCAGCAGCCAAATGCCGACAGGGGTTGCTGGGGCCAACGTCCTGACTTTC. Combining the CDR3 with reference TRBV7-3 and TRBJ2-6 gives the whole variable domain GAGVSQTPSNKVTEKGKYVELRCDPISGHTALYWYRQSLGQGPEFLIYFQGTGAADDSGLPNDRFFAVRPEGSVSTLKIQRTERGDSAVYLCASSQMPTGVAGANVLTFGAGSRLTVL.

This chain connects TRBV6-1 to TRBJ2-3; a weak D match, TRBD2 (5 bases). The CDR3 length is 15 residues. Germline CDR1 is MNHNS and CDR2 is SASEGT. V lost 5 bases to trimming and J lost 3 bases, with 15 bases between them. The CDR3 loop reads CASSKGSGWTDTQYF. In DNA form, the CDR3 reads TGTGCCAGCAGTAAAGGGTCGGGATGGACAGATACGCAGTATTTT.

This clonotype was found a few times. V and J are TRBV6-6 and TRBJ2-7; 11 bases line up with TRBD1. CDR1 is MNHNY, CDR2 SVGAGI, per germline (reference sequence). The junction had 1 base not matched to a gene; V was cut back by 0 bases and J by 3 bases. CDR3 length equals 15 residues. DNA of the CDR3: TGTGCCAGCAGTTACTCCGGGACAGGGGGCTACGAGCAGTACTTC. Its translation: CASSYSGTGGYEQYF.

The rearrangement joins TRBV11-2 to TRBJ2-7; TRBD2 might be the D (6 bases). This CDR3 is built from 14 residues. With 1 base removed from V and 5 bases from J, the gap between germline ends came to 12 bases. Germline V gives CDR1 SGHAT, CDR2 FQNNGV. The CDR3 is CASSLGGTLDEQYF. The CDR3 region has the DNA TGTGCCAGCAGCTTAGGCGGGACTTTGGACGAGCAGTACTTC. Drawing the rest from reference TRBV11-2 and TRBJ2-7, the complete variable domain is EAGVAQSPRYKIIEKRQSVAFWCNPISGHATLYWYQQILGQGPKLLIQFQNNGVVDDSQLPKDRFSAERLKGVDSTLKIQPAKLEDSAVYLCASSLGGTLDEQYFGPGTRLTVT.

A few counts support this clonotype. The J gene is TRBJ2-6, the V gene TRBV19; TRBD1 matches 11 bases. V shed 3 bases, J shed 0 bases, and the junction held 4 bases outside the gene matches. This CDR3 is 18 amino acids long. Germline V gene lookup returns CDR1 LNHDA and CDR2 SQIVND (reference sequence). CDR3 amino acids: CASSMPGTGGSGANVLTF. CDR3 coding DNA: TGTGCCAGTAGTATGCCCGGGACAGGGGGCTCTGGGGCCAACGTCCTGACTTTC.

This clonotype came up a few times. The chain carries TRBV12-3 or TRBV12-4 and TRBJ2-7; unclear D gene. CDR3 length: 13 amino acids. The germline V and J ends were trimmed by 2 bases and 6 bases, with 11 bases remaining between them. The CDR3: CASSLYGAREQYF. The CDR3 bases are TGTGCCAGCAGTTTATACGGCGCCCGCGAGCAGTACTTC.

J is TRBJ2-2 and V is TRBV15; the match to TRBD2 covers 12 bases. CDR1 is LNHNV, CDR2 YYDKDF, per germline (reference sequence). V dropped 0 bases and J dropped 4; count of bases not matched to a gene: 3. The CDR3 has 17 residues. CDR3 coding DNA: TGTGCCACCAGCAGAGATCTGGGACTAGCGGGCACCGGGGAGCTGTTTTTT. Its translation: CATSRDLGLAGTGELFF.

This clonotype appeared many times. The chain recombines TRBV12-3 or TRBV12-4 with TRBJ2-3; 8 bases map to TRBD2. This CDR3 has 14 amino acids. Germline trimming cut 5 bases from V and 1 base from J; bases unmatched to any gene: 2. CDR3: CASSQTSGTDTQYF. CDR3 sequence (DNA): TGTGCCAGCAGTCAGACTAGCGGCACAGATACGCAGTATTTT.

This clonotype was observed a handful of times. This chain joins TRBV7-3 and TRBJ2-6; 7 nucleotides line up with TRBD1. The J segment lost 0 bases and the V segment lost 1 base, leaving 6 bases of the junction unmatched. CDR1 is SGHTA and CDR2 is FQGTGA in the germline V gene. The CDR3 extends over 18 amino acids. CDR3 sequence (DNA): TGTGCCAGCAGCTTAAACAGGGGATTGGGCTCTGGGGCCAACGTCCTGACTTTC. Protein: CASSLNRGLGSGANVLTF.

This clonotype has at least ten counts. The V call is TRBV11-1, the J call TRBJ1-1, with D uncertain. The CDR3 is 15 residues long. The V end lost 3 bases, the J end lost 4 bases, and 15 bases lay between the germline ends. Germline CDR1 and CDR2: SGHAT and FQDESV (reference sequence). This chain's CDR3 is CASSFDGRGSTEAFF. In DNA form, the CDR3 reads TGTGCCAGCAGCTTCGACGGACGCGGAAGCACTGAAGCTTTCTTT.

This clonotype appeared a few times. V is TRBV5-1 and J is TRBJ1-2, with D perhaps TRBD1 (5 bases). The CDR3 contains 16 residues. Per the germline V gene, CDR1 is SGHRS and CDR2 is YFSETQ. Trimming removed 1 base at V and 2 bases at J, with 15 bases between. CDR3 coding DNA: TGCGCCAGCAGCTTGCTTGGCGAACAGGCGAACTATGGCTACACCTTC. This codes for CASSLLGEQANYGYTF.

This sequence joins TRBV20-1 and TRBJ1-2; the D is unclear. Per the germline V gene, CDR1 is DFQATT and CDR2 is SNEGSKA (reference sequence). The V gene lost 0 bases and the J gene lost 6 bases, with 11 bases spanning the gap. This CDR3 contains 13 residues. The CDR3 DNA is TGCAGTGCTAGAGATCCAGGATTGGATGGCTACACCTTC. Protein: CSARDPGLDGYTF.

The chain couples TRBV25-1 to TRBJ2-2; 9 bases map to TRBD2. Germline V gene sequence: CDR1 MGHDK, CDR2 SYGVNS. V was clipped by 2 bases and J by 6 bases; unmatched bases: 13. The CDR3 has 18 residues. CDR3 sequence (DNA): TGTGCCAGCAGTGAAACGCTGGGGGCTAGCGGGACATCCGGGGAGCTGTTTTTT. It codes for CASSETLGASGTSGELFF.

This clonotype came up a few times. This chain connects TRBV29-1 to TRBJ2-1; D call uncertain. This CDR3 region has 11 residues. The V gene's germline CDR1 is SQVTM and CDR2 ANQGSEA. V was pared by 4 bases and J by 8 bases, with 9 bases between. The chain's CDR3 is CSVAVGDEQFF. For the CDR3, the DNA is TGCAGCGTTGCGGTCGGAGATGAGCAGTTCTTC.

The rearrangement links TRBV20-1 to TRBJ2-1; 7 nucleotides agree with TRBD1. Germline trimming cut 1 base from V and 6 bases from J; bases unmatched to any gene: 6. Germline V gene data show CDR1 as DFQATT and CDR2 as SNEGSKA (reference sequence). This CDR3 has 14 amino acids. The CDR3 here is CSARGTRDSNEQFF. CDR3 sequence (DNA): TGCAGTGCTAGAGGCACCCGGGACAGCAATGAGCAGTTCTTC.

The chain recombines TRBV12-3 or TRBV12-4 with TRBJ2-1; 7 nucleotides line up with TRBD2. The CDR3 is 16 amino acids. V gave up 6 bases and J gave up 3 bases; unmatched junction bases: 11. DNA for the CDR3: TGTGCCAGCAGACCCTCCGGGACTACAATCTACAATGAGCAGTTCTTC. Its translation is CASRPSGTTIYNEQFF.

This clonotype was counted ten times or more. The chain is built from TRBV2 and TRBJ1-2; D gene uncertain. V was shortened by 2 bases and J by 8 bases, with 12 bases between the two germline ends. The CDR3 spans 13 residues. In germline, CDR1 is SNHLY, CDR2 FYNNEI. The CDR3 nucleotides read TGTGCCAGCAGTGAAACTCCCGTCGAGGGCTACACCTTC. It specifies CASSETPVEGYTF.

The chain employs TRBV4-2 and TRBJ1-1; D possibly corresponds to TRBD1 (5 bases). The V and J ends lost 5 bases and 1 base respectively, with 17 bases between them. CDR3 length: 16 amino acids. Germline V gene data show CDR1 as LGHNA and CDR2 as YNFKEQ. CDR3 coding DNA: TGTGCCAGCAGCTCACGTTTAGGAGGGGCGAACACTGAAGCTTTCTTT. Translated: CASSSRLGGANTEAFF.